This is a list of T cell receptor beta chains from one sample in a study of beta chain features in type 1 diabetes. Profiling relied on immunoSEQ multiplex PCR, and the TCRdb table lists in-frame clones only, not all of them. Of about 27,000 clones detected, less than 60% appear once; the ten largest clones hold 1.5%. Sequenced input: Tregs from blood. The receptors were sampled from a woman younger than 35 with type 1 diabetes. Both conserved end residues are part of each CDR3. Each record gives: V gene, J gene, D gene, clone size, CDR3 protein, CDR3 DNA. A D gene is named only where the DNA matches it firmly. A row's size may be missing; if present it is once, few, many or a size class.

v_call: TRBV7-2; j_call: TRBJ1-1; d_call: -; clone_size: -; cdr3_aa: CASSLNSRQTTEAFF; cdr3_nt: TGTGCCAGCAGCTTAAACTCAAGACAGACCACTGAAGCTTTCTTT
v_call: TRBV7-6; j_call: TRBJ2-3; d_call: -; clone_size: -; cdr3_aa: CASSLGQGTDTQYF; cdr3_nt: TGTGCCAGCAGCTTAGGGCAGGGCACAGATACGCAGTATTTT
v_call: TRBV2; j_call: TRBJ2-5; d_call: -; clone_size: few; cdr3_aa: CASSASTRSRQYF; cdr3_nt: TGTGCCAGCAGTGCGAGTACGAGGAGCCGACAGTACTTC
v_call: TRBV7-6; j_call: TRBJ2-1; d_call: -; clone_size: -; cdr3_aa: CASSLVGREVEQFF; cdr3_nt: TGTGCCAGCAGCTTAGTCGGCAGGGAGGTTGAGCAGTTCTTC
v_call: TRBV5-1; j_call: TRBJ2-7; d_call: TRBD1; clone_size: once; cdr3_aa: CASSSWTGSLYEQYF; cdr3_nt: TGCGCCAGCAGCTCTTGGACAGGGAGTTTATACGAGCAGTACTTC
v_call: TRBV5-1; j_call: TRBJ2-1; d_call: TRBD2; clone_size: -; cdr3_aa: CASSSFRTSGRAGNEQFF; cdr3_nt: TGCGCCAGCAGCTCCTTCCGGACTAGCGGGAGGGCCGGCAATGAGCAGTTCTTC
v_call: TRBV30; j_call: TRBJ1-3; d_call: -; clone_size: -; cdr3_aa: CAWSVGHLLSGNTIYF; cdr3_nt: TGTGCCTGGAGTGTTGGGCACCTTCTCTCTGGAAACACCATATATTTT
v_call: TRBV29-1; j_call: TRBJ2-1; d_call: TRBD2; clone_size: few; cdr3_aa: CSVDFWGSGRAKGTYNEQFF; cdr3_nt: TGCAGCGTTGATTTTTGGGGTAGCGGGAGGGCTAAGGGGACCTACAATGAGCAGTTCTTC
v_call: TRBV18; j_call: TRBJ2-3; d_call: -; clone_size: -; cdr3_aa: CASSPQGSTDTQYF; cdr3_nt: TGTGCCAGCTCACCGCAGGGGTCCACAGATACGCAGTATTTT
v_call: TRBV7-9; j_call: TRBJ2-5; d_call: -; clone_size: -; cdr3_aa: CASSSPGGETQYF; cdr3_nt: TGTGCCAGCAGCTCGCCAGGGGGGGAGACCCAGTACTTC
v_call: TRBV7-2; j_call: TRBJ1-4; d_call: TRBD1; clone_size: few; cdr3_aa: CASSRSRGTAEKLFF; cdr3_nt: TGTGCCAGCAGCCGTTCCCGAGGGACAGCCGAAAAACTGTTTTTT
v_call: TRBV28; j_call: TRBJ2-2; d_call: -; clone_size: -; cdr3_aa: CASSGGYTGELFF; cdr3_nt: TGTGCCAGCAGTGGCGGGTACACCGGGGAGCTGTTTTTT
v_call: TRBV7-2; j_call: TRBJ2-1; d_call: TRBD2; clone_size: -; cdr3_aa: CASSSSPLAGGPNEQFF; cdr3_nt: TGTGCCAGCAGCTCCAGCCCCCTAGCGGGAGGGCCCAATGAGCAGTTCTTC
v_call: TRBV5-1; j_call: TRBJ2-5; d_call: -; clone_size: -; cdr3_aa: CASSRIDRSYQETQYF; cdr3_nt: TGCGCCAGCAGCCGTATAGACAGGTCGTACCAAGAGACCCAGTACTTC